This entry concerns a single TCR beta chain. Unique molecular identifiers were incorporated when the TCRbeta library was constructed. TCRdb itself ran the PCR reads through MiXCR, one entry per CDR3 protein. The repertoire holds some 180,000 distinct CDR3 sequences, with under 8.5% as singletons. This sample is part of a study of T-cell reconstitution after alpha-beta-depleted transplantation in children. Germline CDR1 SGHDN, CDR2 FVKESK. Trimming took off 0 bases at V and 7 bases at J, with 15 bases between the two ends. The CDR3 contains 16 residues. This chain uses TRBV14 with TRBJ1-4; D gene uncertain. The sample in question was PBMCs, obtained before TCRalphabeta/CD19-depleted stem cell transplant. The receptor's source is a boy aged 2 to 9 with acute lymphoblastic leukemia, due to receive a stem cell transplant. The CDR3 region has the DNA TGTGCCAGCAGCCAAGATTTTCGAGGGTACGGTGAAAAACTGTTTTTT. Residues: CASSQDFRGYGEKLFF. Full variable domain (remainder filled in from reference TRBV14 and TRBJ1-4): EAGVTQFPSHSVIEKGQTVTLRCDPISGHDNLYWYRRVMGKEIKFLLHFVKESKQDESGMPNNRFLAERTGGTYSTLKVQPAELEDSGVYFCASSQDFRGYGEKLFFGSGTQLSVL.